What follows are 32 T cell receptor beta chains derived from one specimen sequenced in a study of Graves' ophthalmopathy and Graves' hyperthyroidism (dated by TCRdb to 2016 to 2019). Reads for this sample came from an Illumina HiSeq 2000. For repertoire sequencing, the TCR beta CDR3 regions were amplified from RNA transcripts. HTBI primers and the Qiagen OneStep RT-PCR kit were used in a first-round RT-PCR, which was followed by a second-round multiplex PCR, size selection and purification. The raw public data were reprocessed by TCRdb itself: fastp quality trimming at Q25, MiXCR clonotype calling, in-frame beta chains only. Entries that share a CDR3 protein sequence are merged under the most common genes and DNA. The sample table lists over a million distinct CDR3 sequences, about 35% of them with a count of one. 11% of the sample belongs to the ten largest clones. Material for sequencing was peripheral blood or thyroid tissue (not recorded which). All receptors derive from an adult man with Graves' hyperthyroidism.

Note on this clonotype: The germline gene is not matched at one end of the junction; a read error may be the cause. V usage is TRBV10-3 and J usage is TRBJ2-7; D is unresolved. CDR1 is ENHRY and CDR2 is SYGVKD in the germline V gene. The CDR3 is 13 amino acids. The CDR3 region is CASSESRFYEQYF. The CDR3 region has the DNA TGTGCCAGCAGTGAGAGTCGATTCTACGAGCAGTACTTC.

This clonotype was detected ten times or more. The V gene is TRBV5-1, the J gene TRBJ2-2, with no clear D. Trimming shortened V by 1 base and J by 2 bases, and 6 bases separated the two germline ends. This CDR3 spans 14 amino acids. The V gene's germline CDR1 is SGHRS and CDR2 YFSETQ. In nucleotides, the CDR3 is TGCGCCAGCAGCTTGCCGATCAACACCGGGGAGCTGTTTTTT. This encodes CASSLPINTGELFF.

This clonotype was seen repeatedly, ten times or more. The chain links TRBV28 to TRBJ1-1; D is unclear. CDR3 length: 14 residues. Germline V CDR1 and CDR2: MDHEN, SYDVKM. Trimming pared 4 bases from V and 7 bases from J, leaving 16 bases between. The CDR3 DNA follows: TGTGCCAGCAGTTCTCCACCCCCGTATGGTGAAGCTTTCTTT. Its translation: CASSSPPPYGEAFF. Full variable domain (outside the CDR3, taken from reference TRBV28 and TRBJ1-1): DVKVTQSSRYLVKRTGEKVFLECVQDMDHENMFWYRQDPGLGLRLIYFSYDVKMKEKGDIPEGYSVSREKKERFSLILESASTNQTSMYLCASSSPPPYGEAFFGQGTRLTVV.

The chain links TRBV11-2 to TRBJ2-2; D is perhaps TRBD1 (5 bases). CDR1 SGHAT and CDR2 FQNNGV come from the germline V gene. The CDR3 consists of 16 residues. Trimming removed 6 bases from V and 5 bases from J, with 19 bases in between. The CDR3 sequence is CASRPIRGLRTGELFF. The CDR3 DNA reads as TGTGCCAGCAGGCCGATTAGGGGTCTTAGGACCGGGGAGCTGTTTTTT.

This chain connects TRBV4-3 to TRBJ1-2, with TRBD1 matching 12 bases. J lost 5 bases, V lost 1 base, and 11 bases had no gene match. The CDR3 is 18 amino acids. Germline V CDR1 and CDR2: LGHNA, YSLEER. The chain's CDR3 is CASSQVPTGTGGPYGYTF. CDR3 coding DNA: TGCGCCAGCAGCCAAGTGCCAACCGGGACAGGGGGCCCGTATGGCTACACCTTC.

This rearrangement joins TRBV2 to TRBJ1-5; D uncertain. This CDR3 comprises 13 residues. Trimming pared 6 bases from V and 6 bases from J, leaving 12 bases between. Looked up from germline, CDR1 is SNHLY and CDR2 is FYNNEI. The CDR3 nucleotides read TGTGCCAGCAGCCAAGACGAATTTCAGCCCCAGCATTTT. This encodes CASSQDEFQPQHF.

The DNA for the CDR3 is TGTGCCAGTAGTAAGGGGGGGACCTACCAAGAGACCCAGTACTTC. Residues: CASSKGGTYQETQYF. This sequence joins TRBV19 and TRBJ2-5, with D possibly being TRBD2 (7 bases). CDR3 length equals 15 residues. The V gene's germline CDR1 is LNHDA and CDR2 SQIVND (reference sequence). Trimming took off 4 bases at V and 0 bases at J, with 12 bases between the two ends.

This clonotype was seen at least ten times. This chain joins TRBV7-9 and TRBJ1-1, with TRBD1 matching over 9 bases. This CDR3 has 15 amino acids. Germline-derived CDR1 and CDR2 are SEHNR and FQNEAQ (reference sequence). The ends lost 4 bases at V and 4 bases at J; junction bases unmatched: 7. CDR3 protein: CASSSRQGQGTEAFF. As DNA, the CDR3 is TGTGCCAGCAGCTCCCGACAGGGACAGGGCACTGAAGCTTTCTTT.

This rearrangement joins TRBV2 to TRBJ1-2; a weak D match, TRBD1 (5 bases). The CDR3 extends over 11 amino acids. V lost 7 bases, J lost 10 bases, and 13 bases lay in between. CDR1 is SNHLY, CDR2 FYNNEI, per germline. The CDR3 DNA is TGTGCCAGCACCGGGACTCGCTCCTACACCTTC. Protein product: CASTGTRSYTF.

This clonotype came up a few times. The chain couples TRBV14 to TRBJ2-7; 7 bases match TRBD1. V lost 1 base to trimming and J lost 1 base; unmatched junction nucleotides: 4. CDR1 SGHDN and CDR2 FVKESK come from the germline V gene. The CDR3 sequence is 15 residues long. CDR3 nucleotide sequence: TGTGCCAGCAGCCAAGCCACAGGGGCGTCCTACGAGCAGTACTTC. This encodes CASSQATGASYEQYF.

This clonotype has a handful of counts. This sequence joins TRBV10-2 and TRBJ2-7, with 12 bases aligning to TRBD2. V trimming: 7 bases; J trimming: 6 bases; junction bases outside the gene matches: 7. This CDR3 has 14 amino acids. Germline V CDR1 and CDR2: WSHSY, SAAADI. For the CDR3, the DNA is TGCGCCAGCACGTCACTAGCGGGAGGTTTCGAGCAGTACTTC. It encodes CASTSLAGGFEQYF.

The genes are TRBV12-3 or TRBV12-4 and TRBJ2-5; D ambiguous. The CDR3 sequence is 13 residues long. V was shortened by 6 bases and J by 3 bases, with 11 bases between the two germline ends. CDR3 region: CASRPDREETQYF. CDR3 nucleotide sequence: TGTGCCAGCAGACCTGACCGGGAAGAGACCCAGTACTTC.

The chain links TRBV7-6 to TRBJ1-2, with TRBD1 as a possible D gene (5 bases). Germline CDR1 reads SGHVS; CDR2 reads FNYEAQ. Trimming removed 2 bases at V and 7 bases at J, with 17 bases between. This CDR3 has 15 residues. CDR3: CASSLLGTGAGGYTF. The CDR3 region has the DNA TGTGCCAGCAGCTTACTGGGGACGGGTGCGGGTGGCTACACCTTC.

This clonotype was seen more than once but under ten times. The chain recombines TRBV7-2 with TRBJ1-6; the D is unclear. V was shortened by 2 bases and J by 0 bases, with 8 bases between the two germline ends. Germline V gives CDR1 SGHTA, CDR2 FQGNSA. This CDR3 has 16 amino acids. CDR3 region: CASSLFESSYNSPLHF. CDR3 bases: TGTGCCAGCAGCTTATTCGAAAGCTCCTATAATTCACCCCTCCACTTT.

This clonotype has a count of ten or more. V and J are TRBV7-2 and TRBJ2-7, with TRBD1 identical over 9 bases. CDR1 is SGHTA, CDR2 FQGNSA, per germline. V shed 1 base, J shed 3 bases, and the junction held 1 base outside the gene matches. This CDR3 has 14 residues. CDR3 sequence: CASSLDRGLYEQYF. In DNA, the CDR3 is TGTGCCAGCAGCTTAGACAGGGGGCTCTACGAGCAGTACTTC.

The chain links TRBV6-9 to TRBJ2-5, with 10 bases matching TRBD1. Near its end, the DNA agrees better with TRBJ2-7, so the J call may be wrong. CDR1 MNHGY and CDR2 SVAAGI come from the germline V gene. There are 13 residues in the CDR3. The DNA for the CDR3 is TGTGCCAGCAGTAATAGACAGGGGGCCGAGCAGTACTTC. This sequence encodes CASSNRQGAEQYF.

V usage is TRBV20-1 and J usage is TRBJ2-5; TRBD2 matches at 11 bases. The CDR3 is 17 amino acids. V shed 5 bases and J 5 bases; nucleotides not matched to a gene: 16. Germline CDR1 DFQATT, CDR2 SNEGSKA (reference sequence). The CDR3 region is CSAGRPGLAVTGETQYF. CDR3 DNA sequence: TGCAGTGCTGGGAGACCGGGACTAGCGGTAACCGGGGAGACCCAGTACTTC.

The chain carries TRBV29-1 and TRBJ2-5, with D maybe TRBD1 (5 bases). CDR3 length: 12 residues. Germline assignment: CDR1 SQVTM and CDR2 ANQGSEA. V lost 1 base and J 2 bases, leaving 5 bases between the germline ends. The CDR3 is CSVEGTQETQYF. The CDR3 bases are TGCAGCGTTGAAGGGACACAAGAGACCCAGTACTTC.

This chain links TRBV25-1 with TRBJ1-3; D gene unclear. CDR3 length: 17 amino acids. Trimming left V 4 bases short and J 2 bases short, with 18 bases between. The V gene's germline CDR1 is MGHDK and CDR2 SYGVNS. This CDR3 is CASSGSHTGRPGNTIYF. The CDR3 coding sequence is TGTGCCAGCAGTGGCTCTCACACGGGGAGGCCTGGAAACACCATATATTTT.

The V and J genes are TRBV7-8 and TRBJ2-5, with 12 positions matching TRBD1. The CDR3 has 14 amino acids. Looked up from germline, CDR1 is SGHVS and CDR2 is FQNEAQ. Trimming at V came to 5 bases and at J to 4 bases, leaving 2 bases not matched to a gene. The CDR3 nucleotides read TGTGCCAGCAGCCAGGGACAGGGGGCAGAGACCCAGTACTTC. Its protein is CASSQGQGAETQYF.

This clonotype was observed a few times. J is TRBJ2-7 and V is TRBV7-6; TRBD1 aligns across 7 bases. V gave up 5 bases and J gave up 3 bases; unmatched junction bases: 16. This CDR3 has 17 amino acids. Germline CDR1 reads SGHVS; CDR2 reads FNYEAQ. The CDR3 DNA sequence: TGTGCCAGCAGCCAAATGCGGCAGGGACAGAAGATCTACGAGCAGTACTTC. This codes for CASSQMRQGQKIYEQYF.

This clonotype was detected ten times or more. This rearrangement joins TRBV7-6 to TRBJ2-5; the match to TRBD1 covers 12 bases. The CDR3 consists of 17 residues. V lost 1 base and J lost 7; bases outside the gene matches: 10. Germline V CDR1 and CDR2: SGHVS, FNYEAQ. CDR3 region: CASSLDHGTGGPGTQYF. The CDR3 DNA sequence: TGTGCCAGCAGCTTAGATCATGGGACAGGGGGCCCGGGGACCCAGTACTTC.

The CDR3 spells CASSGRDAGTNEKLFF. The DNA of the CDR3 is TGTGCCAGTAGTGGGCGGGACGCCGGGACTAATGAAAAACTGTTTTTT. V usage is TRBV19 and J usage is TRBJ1-4; the D gene is possibly TRBD1 (5 bases). Trimming removed 5 bases from V and 2 bases from J, with 15 bases in between. Germline-derived CDR1 and CDR2 are LNHDA and SQIVND (reference sequence). CDR3 size: 16 residues. Combining the CDR3 with reference TRBV19 and TRBJ1-4 gives the whole variable domain DGGITQSPKYLFRKEGQNVTLSCEQNLNHDAMYWYRQDPGQGLRLIYYSQIVNDFQKGDIAEGYSVSREKKESFPLTVTSAQKNPTAFYLCASSGRDAGTNEKLFFGSGTQLSVL.

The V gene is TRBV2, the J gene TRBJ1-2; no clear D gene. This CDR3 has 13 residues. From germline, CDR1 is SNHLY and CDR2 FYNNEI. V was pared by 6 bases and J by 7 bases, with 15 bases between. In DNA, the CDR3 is TGTGCCAGCAGCCAAGTAGGGCTTCTTGGCTACACCTTC. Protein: CASSQVGLLGYTF.

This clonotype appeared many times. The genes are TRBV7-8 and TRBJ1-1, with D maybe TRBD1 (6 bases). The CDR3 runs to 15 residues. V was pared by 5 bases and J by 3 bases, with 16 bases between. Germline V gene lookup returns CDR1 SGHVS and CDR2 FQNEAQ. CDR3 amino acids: CASSPFQGLDTEAFF. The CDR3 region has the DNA TGTGCCAGCAGCCCCTTTCAGGGGTTGGACACTGAAGCTTTCTTT.

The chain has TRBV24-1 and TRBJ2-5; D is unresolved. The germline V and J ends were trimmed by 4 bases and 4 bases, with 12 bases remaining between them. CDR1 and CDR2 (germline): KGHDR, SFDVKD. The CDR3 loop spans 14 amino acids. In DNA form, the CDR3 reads TGTGCCACCAGTGAAAGCATTTTGGGAGAGACCCAGTACTTC. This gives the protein CATSESILGETQYF.

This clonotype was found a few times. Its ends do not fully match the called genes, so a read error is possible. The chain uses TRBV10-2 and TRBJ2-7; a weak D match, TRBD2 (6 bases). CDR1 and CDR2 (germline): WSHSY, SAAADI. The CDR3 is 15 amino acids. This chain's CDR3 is CASSEGGSGLYEQYF. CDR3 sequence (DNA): TGTGCCAGCAGTGAAGGAGGTAGCGGACTCTACGAGCAGTACTTC.

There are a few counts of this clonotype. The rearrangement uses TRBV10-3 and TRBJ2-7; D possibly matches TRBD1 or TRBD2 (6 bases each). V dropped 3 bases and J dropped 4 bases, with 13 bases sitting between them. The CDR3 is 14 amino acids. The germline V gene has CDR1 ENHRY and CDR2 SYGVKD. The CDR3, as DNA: TGTGCCATCAGTGAAAGGGGGGAATCATACGAGCAGTACTTC. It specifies CAISERGESYEQYF.

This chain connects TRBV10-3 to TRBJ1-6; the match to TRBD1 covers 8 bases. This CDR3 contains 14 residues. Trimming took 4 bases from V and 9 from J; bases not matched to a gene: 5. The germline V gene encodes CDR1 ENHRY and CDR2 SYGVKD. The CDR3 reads CAISAWGTGSPLHF. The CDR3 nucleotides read TGTGCCATCAGTGCCTGGGGGACAGGTTCACCCCTCCACTTT.

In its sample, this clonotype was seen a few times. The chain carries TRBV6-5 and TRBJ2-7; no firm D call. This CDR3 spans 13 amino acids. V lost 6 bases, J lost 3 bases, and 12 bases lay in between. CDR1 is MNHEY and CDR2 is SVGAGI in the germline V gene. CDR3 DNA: TGTGCCAGCAGCGACCAGTTAGGCTACGAGCAGTACTTC. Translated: CASSDQLGYEQYF.

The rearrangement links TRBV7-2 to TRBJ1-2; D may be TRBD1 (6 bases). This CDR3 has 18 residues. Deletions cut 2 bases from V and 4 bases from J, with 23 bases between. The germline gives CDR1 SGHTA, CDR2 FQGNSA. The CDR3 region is CASSLNSFTLGAGYGYTF. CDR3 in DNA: TGTGCCAGCAGCTTAAACAGTTTTACGTTGGGGGCCGGCTATGGCTACACCTTC.

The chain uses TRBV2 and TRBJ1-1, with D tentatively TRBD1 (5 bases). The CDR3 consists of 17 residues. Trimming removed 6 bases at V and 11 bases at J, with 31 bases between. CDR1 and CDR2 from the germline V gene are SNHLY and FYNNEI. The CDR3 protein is CASREGTTNTGGQGAFF. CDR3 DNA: TGTGCCAGCAGAGAGGGGACCACGAACACCGGGGGTCAGGGCGCTTTCTTT.